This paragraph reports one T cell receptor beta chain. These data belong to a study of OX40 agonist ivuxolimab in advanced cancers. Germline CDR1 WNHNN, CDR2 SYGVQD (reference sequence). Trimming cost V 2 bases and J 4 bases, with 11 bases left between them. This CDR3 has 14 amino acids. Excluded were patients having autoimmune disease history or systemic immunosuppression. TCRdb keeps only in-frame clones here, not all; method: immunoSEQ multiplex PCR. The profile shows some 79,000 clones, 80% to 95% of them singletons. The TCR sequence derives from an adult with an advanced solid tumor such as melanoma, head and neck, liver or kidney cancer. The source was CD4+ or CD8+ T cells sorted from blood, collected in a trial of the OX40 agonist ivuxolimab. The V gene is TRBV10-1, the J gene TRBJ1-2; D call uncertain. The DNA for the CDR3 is TGCGCCAGCAGTGAGACCCGATCGGGCTATGGCTACACCTTC. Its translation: CASSETRSGYGYTF.